The clone carrying this T cell receptor beta chain was seen a handful of times. Its target is not known. J gave up 5 bases and V 10 bases, and 4 bases lay outside the gene matches. Germline lookup yields CDR1 SEHNR and CDR2 FQNEAQ (reference sequence). The CDR3 covers 11 residues. The data were obtained in a study of T-cell memory formation after mild COVID-19. At the level of the study: The study found TCR clusters largely donor specific.

Study-level points and caveats: Chiefly within CM and EM were the contracting CD4+ clones; CD8+ ones were within EMRA. Clones that contracted from day 15 to 85 had balanced CD4/CD8; later expanders were CD4+ biased.

TCRdb reprocessed the 5' RACE reads via MiXCR and lists one record per CDR3 protein. The sample records about 400,000 distinct CDR3 sequences, 24% being singletons. The chain carries TRBV7-9 and TRBJ2-5; 7 bases match TRBD1. The sequencing sample was made of PBMCs or a T cell subset sorted from them (not recorded which). This receptor was identified in an adult woman who had mild COVID-19 (a few samples of this study predate the infection). Cell type and time point are not known. The CDR3 reads CATTGSETQYF. In DNA form, the CDR3 reads TGTGCCACGACAGGGTCGGAGACCCAGTACTTC. The whole variable domain, remainder taken from reference TRBV7-9 and TRBJ2-5, is DTGVSQNPRHKITKRGQNVTFRCDPISEHNRLYWYRQTLGQGPEFLTYFQNEAQLEKSRLLSDRFSAERPKGSFSTLEIQRTEQGDSAMYLCATTGSETQYFGPGTRLLVL.